A selection of T cell receptor beta chains follows, all from one sample in a study. One entry per CDR3 protein, called by TCRdb with MiXCR from the 5' RACE reads. The sample shows tens of thousands of distinct CDR3 sequences, less than 35% of them seen only once. Sequencing was done on a sample of memory CD4+ T cells sorted from a lymph node. The source is a female donor with breast cancer. Both conserved end residues are part of each CDR3. The D gene is left open where the match is weak. Some rows mark clone size as missing; the rest say once, few, many or name a class of expanded clone.

V gene: TRBV12-3/TRBV12-4; D gene: .; J gene: TRBJ1-2; clone size: once; CDR3 DNA: TGTGCCAGCAACCCGGGGGCAGGGCCCCTCTACTATGGCTACACCTTC; CDR3 protein: CASNPGAGPLYYGYTF
V gene: TRBV9; D gene: .; J gene: TRBJ1-5; clone size: few; CDR3 DNA: TGTGCCAGCAGCGTCGACGGGGGGCGGCAGCCCCAGCATTTT; CDR3 protein: CASSVDGGRQPQHF
V gene: TRBV28; D gene: .; J gene: TRBJ2-5; clone size: .; CDR3 DNA: TGTGCCAGCAGCCTGGACGGAGAGACCCAGTACTTC; CDR3 protein: CASSLDGETQYF
V gene: TRBV6-5; D gene: TRBD1; J gene: TRBJ2-7; clone size: .; CDR3 DNA: TGTGCCAGCAGTTACGCTACAGGGGGCTACGAGCAGTACTTC; CDR3 protein: CASSYATGGYEQYF
V gene: TRBV5-1; D gene: TRBD1; J gene: TRBJ2-2; clone size: few; CDR3 DNA: TGCGCCAGCAGCCAGGGGGCGAACACCGGGGAGCTGTTTTTT; CDR3 protein: CASSQGANTGELFF
V gene: TRBV25-1; D gene: TRBD2; J gene: TRBJ2-1; clone size: .; CDR3 DNA: TGTGCCAGCAGTGAATCGGGCGGGGGGCCCTACAATGAGCAGTTCTTC; CDR3 protein: CASSESGGGPYNEQFF
V gene: TRBV7-9; D gene: TRBD2; J gene: TRBJ2-7; clone size: .; CDR3 DNA: TGTGCCAGCAGCGACGGGACTAGCGGGGCGTACGAGCAGTACTTC; CDR3 protein: CASSDGTSGAYEQYF
V gene: TRBV10-2; D gene: .; J gene: TRBJ1-1; clone size: .; CDR3 DNA: TGCGCCAGCAGTGAGTCAGCGCGGGTGGCGTTGGCTTTCTTT; CDR3 protein: CASSESARVALAFF
V gene: TRBV10-2; D gene: .; J gene: TRBJ1-6; clone size: .; CDR3 DNA: TGCGCCAGCAGTGCCCGGGCGCCGACGAGGTCACCCCTCCACTTT; CDR3 protein: CASSARAPTRSPLHF
V gene: TRBV5-1; D gene: .; J gene: TRBJ1-5; clone size: .; CDR3 DNA: TGCGCCAGCAGCTTGGAGAGTTCCAATCAGCCCCAGCATTTT; CDR3 protein: CASSLESSNQPQHF
V gene: TRBV11-2; D gene: .; J gene: TRBJ2-1; clone size: .; CDR3 DNA: TGTGCCAGCAGCACGGGACGAAACAATGAGCAGTTCTTC; CDR3 protein: CASSTGRNNEQFF
V gene: TRBV3-1; D gene: .; J gene: TRBJ2-2; clone size: .; CDR3 DNA: TGTACCAGCAGCCAAGATCTCGTCCGGGGGGAGCTGTTTTTT; CDR3 protein: CTSSQDLVRGELFF
V gene: TRBV25-1; D gene: .; J gene: TRBJ1-1; clone size: .; CDR3 DNA: TGTGCCAGCAGGGTAGGTGGGAACACTGAAGCTTTCTTT; CDR3 protein: CASRVGGNTEAFF
V gene: TRBV5-1; D gene: .; J gene: TRBJ1-4; clone size: .; CDR3 DNA: TGCGCCAGCAGCCCGGACCCACTAGCCACAACTAATGAAAAACTGTTTTTT; CDR3 protein: CASSPDPLATTNEKLFF
V gene: TRBV6-5; D gene: .; J gene: TRBJ2-1; clone size: few; CDR3 DNA: TGTGCCAGCAGCGATCAGGGATATGAGCAGTTCTTC; CDR3 protein: CASSDQGYEQFF
V gene: TRBV6-1; D gene: .; J gene: TRBJ1-3; clone size: few; CDR3 DNA: TGTGCCAGCAGTGAAATGGCGTCCTCTGGAAACACCATATATTTT; CDR3 protein: CASSEMASSGNTIYF
V gene: TRBV6-5; D gene: .; J gene: TRBJ1-1; clone size: .; CDR3 DNA: TGTGCCAGCAGCCGCGTGGCCTCGGCGGACACTGAAGCTTTCTTT; CDR3 protein: CASSRVASADTEAFF
V gene: TRBV28; D gene: TRBD1; J gene: TRBJ1-2; clone size: few; CDR3 DNA: TGTGCCAGCAGCCTGACAGGGGTGGGAGGCTACACCTTC; CDR3 protein: CASSLTGVGGYTF
V gene: TRBV5-4; D gene: .; J gene: TRBJ1-4; clone size: .; CDR3 DNA: TGTGCCAGCAGCCCGGACACACCCAATGAAAAACTGTTTTTT; CDR3 protein: CASSPDTPNEKLFF
V gene: TRBV6-5; D gene: .; J gene: TRBJ2-5; clone size: .; CDR3 DNA: TGTGCCAGCAGTTACCGTAATTCAGGGACCCAGTACTTC; CDR3 protein: CASSYRNSGTQYF
V gene: TRBV7-8; D gene: .; J gene: TRBJ1-1; clone size: .; CDR3 DNA: TGTGCCAGCAGCTCAACCGAAACGAACACTGAAACTTTCTTT; CDR3 protein: CASSSTETNTETFF
V gene: TRBV7-2; D gene: .; J gene: TRBJ1-6; clone size: many; CDR3 DNA: TGTGCCAGCAGCCTACAGGGTGGATCACCCCTCCACTTT; CDR3 protein: CASSLQGGSPLHF
V gene: TRBV20-1; D gene: TRBD1; J gene: TRBJ1-5; clone size: medium-sized; CDR3 DNA: TGCAGTGCCCCACCCGGGACAGGGGGACATCAGCCCCAGCATTTT; CDR3 protein: CSAPPGTGGHQPQHF
V gene: TRBV5-1; D gene: .; J gene: TRBJ2-1; clone size: few; CDR3 DNA: TGCGCCAGCAGCACGGAGGATAGGGAAAGGTGGTTCTTC; CDR3 protein: CASSTEDRERWFF
V gene: TRBV5-4; D gene: .; J gene: TRBJ2-7; clone size: .; CDR3 DNA: TGTGCCAGCAGCCCGGACTACAGGGGCCGAGACGAGCAGTACTTC; CDR3 protein: CASSPDYRGRDEQYF